Listed below are T cell receptor beta chains from one sample, sequenced in a study of cytomegalovirus exposure and HLA in healthy donors. The repertoire was sequenced with immunoSEQ multiplex PCR; TCRdb's copy has only in-frame clones and lacks some. The sample holds some 190,000 clones, over 70% seen once. Sequencing used PBMCs. Receptor source: a woman between 25 and 40 years old in good health and CMV-seropositive. CDR3s include the opening cysteine and the closing phenylalanine or tryptophan. The D gene is left open where the match is weak. A row's size may be missing; if present it is once, few, many or a size class.

size	J	V	D	CDR3	DNA
few	TRBJ2-7	TRBV6-1	.	CASSLDTYEQYF	TGTGCCAGCAGCCTCGACACCTACGAGCAGTACTTC
.	TRBJ1-2	TRBV2	.	CARIRGSHGYTF	TGTGCCAGAATTAGGGGTTCTCATGGCTACACCTTC
.	TRBJ1-6	TRBV2	.	CASSLGNFPNSPLHF	TGTGCCAGCAGTCTCGGGAACTTTCCAAATTCACCCCTCCACTTT
few	TRBJ2-5	TRBV13	TRBD2	CASSLPSGGEETQYF	TGTGCCAGCAGCTTACCTAGCGGAGGGGAGGAGACCCAGTACTTC
.	TRBJ1-4	TRBV7-9	.	CASSRVTGGVEKLFF	TGTGCCAGCAGCCGGGTAACGGGGGGCGTTGAAAAACTGTTTTTT
few	TRBJ2-7	TRBV4-2	.	CASSQALGSYEQYF	TGTGCCAGCAGCCAAGCCTTGGGCAGCTACGAGCAGTACTTC
.	TRBJ2-3	TRBV27	.	CASGSGADTQYF	TGTGCCAGCGGGAGTGGGGCAGATACGCAGTATTTT
.	TRBJ1-4	TRBV18	.	CASSPLESNEKLFF	TGTGCCAGCTCACCACTCGAATCTAACGAAAAACTGTTTTTT
.	TRBJ1-1	TRBV11-2	.	CASSSPPGHRGNTEAFF	TGTGCCAGCAGCTCACCTCCCGGGCACCGGGGGAACACTGAAGCTTTCTTT
.	TRBJ2-3	TRBV4-1	.	CASSKRPFDALADTQYF	TGCGCCAGCAGCAAAAGGCCCTTCGACGCGCTAGCAGATACGCAGTATTTT
.	TRBJ2-1	TRBV11-3	TRBD2	CASSSTPGGPGFYEQFF	TGTGCCAGCAGCTCAACACCGGGAGGGCCTGGTTTCTATGAGCAGTTCTTC
.	TRBJ2-7	TRBV10-3	.	CAISESSGVRTYEQYF	TGTGCCATCAGTGAGTCGTCGGGTGTCAGAACCTACGAGCAGTACTTC
.	TRBJ1-2	TRBV6-5	.	CASSYDTLYGYTF	TGTGCCAGCAGTTATGACACCCTCTATGGCTACACCTTC